This entry lists 28 T cell receptor beta chains sequenced from one sample in a study of identical twins (dated by TCRdb to between 2015 and 2016). Libraries were constructed by 5' RACE. Sequencing relied on an Illumina HiSeq 2000. In-frame beta chains were kept once TCRdb had trimmed the public reads at Q25 with fastp and called clones with MiXCR. Rows merge per CDR3 protein into single entries with the most common DNA and genes. Counted in this sample were 400,000 to 500,000 distinct CDR3 sequences; around an eighth of them appeared once. The ten largest clones represent approximately 0.98% of the sample. These sequences were also reported in another study, on yellow fever vaccine responses in identical twins.

Sequencing was carried out using CD4+ T cells sorted from blood. The receptor source for this set is a woman between 18 and 29 years old in good health.

V and J are TRBV29-1 and TRBJ1-5, with a possible D match to TRBD1 (5 bases). The CDR3 has 13 residues. Trimming removed 4 bases from V and 7 bases from J, with 14 bases in between. CDR1 is SQVTM and CDR2 is ANQGSEA in the germline V gene. CDR3 bases: TGCAGCGTTGGGGGGAAGGGTGGGCAGCCCCAGCATTTT. Residues: CSVGGKGGQPQHF.

This clonotype was detected many times. This chain connects TRBV6-1 to TRBJ2-3; D is undetermined. Trimming took off 3 bases at V and 0 bases at J, with 10 bases between the two ends. CDR3 length: 15 amino acids. Germline V gene data show CDR1 as MNHNS and CDR2 as SASEGT. As DNA, the CDR3 is TGTGCCAGCAGTGATAGGGCTGCTAGCACAGATACGCAGTATTTT. This encodes CASSDRAASTDTQYF.

Ten or more counts support this clonotype. The junction does not match germline at one end; this may be a read error. V gene TRBV12-3 or TRBV12-4 combines with J gene TRBJ1-1; TRBD1 might be the D (6 bases). The CDR3 is made up of 11 amino acids. The chain's CDR3 is CASTLTGEAFF. The DNA for the CDR3 is TGTGCCAGCACTTTAACAGGGGAAGCTTTCTTT.

This chain uses TRBV7-9 with TRBJ2-3, with 7 bases aligning to TRBD2. This CDR3 is 16 amino acids long. The ends lost 3 bases at V and 3 bases at J; junction bases unmatched: 9. Germline V gives CDR1 SEHNR, CDR2 FQNEAQ (reference sequence). The CDR3 spells CASSFKPAGRTDTQYF. The CDR3 bases are TGTGCCAGCAGCTTTAAACCAGCGGGACGGACAGATACGCAGTATTTT.

This clonotype was seen only a few times. This rearrangement joins TRBV4-2 to TRBJ2-2; 10 nucleotides line up with TRBD2. This CDR3 comprises 17 residues. Germline V gene data show CDR1 as LGHNA and CDR2 as YNFKEQ. J was trimmed by 0 bases and V by 0 bases; bases with no gene match: 1. The CDR3 DNA reads as TGTGCCAGCAGCCAAGACGGACTAGCGGCGAACACCGGGGAGCTGTTTTTT. Protein product: CASSQDGLAANTGELFF.

The chain carries TRBV7-2 and TRBJ2-3, with D hard to call. This CDR3 is built from 14 residues. Germline values: CDR1 SGHTA, CDR2 FQGNSA. The germline V and J ends were trimmed by 4 bases and 3 bases, with 11 bases remaining between them. CDR3 DNA sequence: TGTGCCAGCAGCTCGCTCGAAGGGACAGATACGCAGTATTTT. It codes for CASSSLEGTDTQYF. The entire variable domain, with the rest obtained from reference TRBV7-2 and TRBJ2-3, is as follows: GAGVSQSPSNKVTEKGKDVELRCDPISGHTALYWYRQSLGQGLEFLIYFQGNSAPDKSGLPSDRFSAERTGGSVSTLTIQRTQQEDSAVYLCASSSLEGTDTQYFGPGTRLTVL.

This clonotype occurred a few times. This chain links TRBV7-2 with TRBJ2-1; 7 positions agree with TRBD1. CDR1 and CDR2 (germline): SGHTA, FQGNSA. V shed 5 bases, J shed 6 bases, and the junction held 10 bases outside the gene matches. The CDR3 runs to 15 residues. The CDR3 DNA is TGTGCCAGCAGCCAACTGACAGGGTTCATCAATGAGCAGTTCTTC. This translates into CASSQLTGFINEQFF.

The rearrangement joins TRBV18 to TRBJ2-1, with 7 nucleotides matching TRBD2. The CDR3 length is 15 residues. Trimming took 6 bases from V and 5 from J; bases not matched to a gene: 10. Germline V gene sequence: CDR1 KGHSH, CDR2 LQKENI. The CDR3, as DNA: TGTGCCAGCTCCCAGACTAGCTCCCCCCACAATGAGCAGTTCTTC. Translated: CASSQTSSPHNEQFF. The full variable domain, its missing parts supplied by reference TRBV18 and TRBJ2-1, is NAGVMQNPRHLVRRRGQEARLRCSPMKGHSHVYWYRQLPEEGLKFMVYLQKENIIDESGMPKERFSAEFPKEGPSILRIQQVVRGDSAAYFCASSQTSSPHNEQFFGPGTRLTVL.

This clonotype has ten or more counts. The chain recombines TRBV7-9 with TRBJ2-3; possibly TRBD1 for D (6 bases). Germline V gene data show CDR1 as SEHNR and CDR2 as FQNEAQ (reference sequence). This CDR3 comprises 16 residues. Trimming took 5 bases from V and 6 from J, leaving 21 bases between them. Here the CDR3 DNA reads TGTGCCAGCAGCAATACCGGGACAACGAATCGGGATACGCAGTATTTT. Its protein is CASSNTGTTNRDTQYF.

This chain uses TRBV20-1 with TRBJ1-1; D is unresolved. Germline-derived CDR1 and CDR2 are DFQATT and SNEGSKA (reference sequence). CDR3 size: 13 residues. The CDR3 coding sequence is TGCAGGGTGGCCGGTGGCATGAACACTGAAGCTTTCTTT. Protein: CRVAGGMNTEAFF.

In this sample, this clonotype turned up a few times. V usage is TRBV7-9 and J usage is TRBJ1-4, with a tentative D call TRBD1 (6 bases). Per the germline V gene, CDR1 is SEHNR and CDR2 is FQNEAQ (reference sequence). Trimming took 4 bases from V and 3 from J, leaving 12 bases between them. The CDR3 is made up of 15 amino acids. The DNA for the CDR3 is TGTGCCAGCAGCTACCCACAGGGCTCTAATGAAAAACTGTTTTTT. Its translation is CASSYPQGSNEKLFF.

The chain carries TRBV5-1 and TRBJ2-5; tentatively, D is TRBD1 or TRBD2 (6 bases each). The germline gives CDR1 SGHRS, CDR2 YFSETQ. This CDR3 contains 14 residues. V shed 5 bases and J shed 5 bases, with 16 bases lying between them. CDR3 sequence (DNA): TGCGCCAGCAGTAGCTTAGGGGGGACGGAGACCCAGTACTTC. Translated, it gives CASSSLGGTETQYF.

The gene calls are TRBV7-2 and TRBJ2-5; TRBD2 agrees at 12 bases. CDR3 length: 17 amino acids. J was trimmed by 5 bases and V by 4 bases; bases with no gene match: 11. Per the germline V gene, CDR1 is SGHTA and CDR2 is FQGNSA. The CDR3 DNA reads TGTGCCAGCAGCTCCCCTCTAGGGACTAGCGGGCCGGAGACCCAGTACTTC. Translation gives CASSSPLGTSGPETQYF. The whole variable domain, filled in from reference TRBV7-2 and TRBJ2-5, reads GAGVSQSPSNKVTEKGKDVELRCDPISGHTALYWYRQSLGQGLEFLIYFQGNSAPDKSGLPSDRFSAERTGGSVSTLTIQRTQQEDSAVYLCASSSPLGTSGPETQYFGPGTRLLVL.

J is TRBJ2-1 and V is TRBV12-3 or TRBV12-4, with D perhaps matching TRBD2 (6 bases). The CDR3 contains 16 residues. Trimming removed 7 bases from V and 0 bases from J, with 16 bases in between. The CDR3 coding sequence is TGTGCCAGCATTAGTGGCGGGGTTAGCTCCTACAATGAGCAGTTCTTC. Protein sequence: CASISGGVSSYNEQFF.

This clonotype was seen at least ten times. The CDR3: CASSFLASGTTDTQYF. In DNA form, the CDR3 reads TGTGCCAGCAGCTTCTTGGCTAGCGGGACCACAGATACGCAGTATTTT. The V gene is TRBV7-2, the J gene TRBJ2-3; 9 positions match TRBD2. Germline assignment: CDR1 SGHTA and CDR2 FQGNSA. The length of the CDR3 is 16 residues. V gave up 3 bases and J gave up 2 bases; unmatched junction bases: 6.

This clonotype turned up a few times. The genes are TRBV10-3 and TRBJ2-3; D unclear. The CDR3 length is 16 residues. Germline values: CDR1 ENHRY, CDR2 SYGVKD. Trimming took off 2 bases at V and 0 bases at J, with 12 bases between the two ends. CDR3 in amino acids: CAISEAATISTDTQYF. The DNA of the CDR3 is TGTGCCATCAGTGAGGCCGCCACTATTAGCACAGATACGCAGTATTTT.

This clonotype was seen a few times. The CDR3 spells CASSLAGTPNTEAFF. CDR3 coding DNA: TGTGCCAGCAGCTTAGCCGGGACACCGAACACTGAAGCTTTCTTT. V gene TRBV7-9 combines with J gene TRBJ1-1; possibly TRBD1 for D (6 bases). Trimming took off 0 bases at V and 1 base at J, with 9 bases between the two ends. The CDR3 is made up of 15 amino acids. CDR1 and CDR2 (germline): SEHNR, FQNEAQ (reference sequence).

V and J are TRBV27 and TRBJ2-2; 8 bases line up with TRBD1. The length of the CDR3 is 15 residues. V lost 1 base, J lost 3 bases, and 1 base stayed unmatched. Germline values: CDR1 MNHEY, CDR2 SMNVEV (reference sequence). The CDR3 spells CASSLYRGDTGELFF. The CDR3 DNA reads as TGTGCCAGCAGTTTATACAGGGGGGACACCGGGGAGCTGTTTTTT.

At least ten counts were recorded for this clonotype. This chain joins TRBV20-1 and TRBJ2-3, with no clear D. From germline, CDR1 is DFQATT and CDR2 SNEGSKA (reference sequence). V lost 3 bases, J lost 6 bases, and 16 bases lay in between. The CDR3 loop spans 14 amino acids. CDR3 amino acids: CSASPHFNPDTQYF. CDR3 DNA sequence: TGCAGTGCTAGTCCCCACTTTAATCCCGATACGCAGTATTTT.

This clonotype was observed many times. The J gene is TRBJ2-1, the V gene TRBV9; maybe TRBD1 (7 bases). Germline assignment: CDR1 SGDLS and CDR2 YYNGEE. The CDR3 extends over 15 amino acids. Trimming removed 2 bases from V and 2 bases from J, with 11 bases in between. This chain's CDR3 is CASSVRDRPYNEQFF. Here the CDR3 DNA reads TGTGCCAGCAGCGTGCGGGACAGACCCTACAATGAGCAGTTCTTC.

This clonotype was recorded once. J is TRBJ2-3 and V is TRBV6-5; 9 positions match TRBD2. From germline, CDR1 is MNHEY and CDR2 SVGAGI. This CDR3 comprises 19 residues. V lost 2 bases and J lost 3; bases outside the gene matches: 15. The CDR3 bases are TGTGCCAGCAGTTACCCCTCTGGCGGGGGGGCGGTTGTGACAGATACGCAGTATTTT. Amino acids: CASSYPSGGGAVVTDTQYF.

This clonotype showed up just a few times. The rearrangement uses TRBV7-2 and TRBJ1-6; D may be TRBD1 (5 bases). Germline assignment: CDR1 SGHTA and CDR2 FQGNSA. The V end lost 1 base, the J end lost 7 bases, and 11 bases lay between the germline ends. The CDR3 consists of 15 residues. CDR3 in amino acids: CASSLGVGENSPLHF. The CDR3 coding sequence is TGTGCCAGCAGCTTAGGTGTGGGGGAGAATTCACCCCTCCACTTT.

Written as DNA, the CDR3 is TGCAGTGCTGGACCGAATCGGGTAGAGCTCTACAATGAGCAGTTCTTC. This gives the protein CSAGPNRVELYNEQFF. V is TRBV20-1 and J is TRBJ2-1; D ambiguous. V was trimmed by 5 bases and J by 3 bases, leaving 20 bases between them. The CDR3 runs 16 residues. The germline V gene encodes CDR1 DFQATT and CDR2 SNEGSKA (reference sequence).

This clonotype appeared a few times. DNA of the CDR3: TGCAGTGCTAGCGGGGCTAGCGGCTCCCTTAATGAGCAGTTCTTC. Translating gives CSASGASGSLNEQFF. The chain uses TRBV20-1 and TRBJ2-1; the match to TRBD2 covers 7 bases. Per the germline V gene, CDR1 is DFQATT and CDR2 is SNEGSKA (reference sequence). V lost 3 bases and J lost 7; bases outside the gene matches: 12. The CDR3 has 15 residues.

This clonotype has a count of ten or more. The junction does not match germline at one end; this may be a read error. V gene TRBV5-1 combines with J gene TRBJ2-5; no clear D gene. Germline lookup yields CDR1 SGHRS and CDR2 YFSETQ. The CDR3 consists of 11 residues. The CDR3 protein is CASSLLETQYF. The CDR3 DNA reads as TGTGCCAGCAGCTTACTAGAGACCCAGTACTTC.

The sample holds a few counts of this clonotype. This chain uses TRBV24-1 with TRBJ2-5; no reliable D call. With 3 bases removed from V and 4 bases from J, the gap between germline ends came to 5 bases. This CDR3 has 12 residues. From germline, CDR1 is KGHDR and CDR2 SFDVKD. The CDR3: CATSDPGETQYF. Here the CDR3 DNA reads TGTGCCACCAGTGATCCGGGAGAGACCCAGTACTTC.

At least ten counts were recorded for this clonotype. One end of the junction varies from germline; a read error may be responsible. This chain uses TRBV7-7 with TRBJ2-3; weak D call: TRBD2 (6 bases). The CDR3 totals 13 residues. The V gene's germline CDR1 is SSHAT and CDR2 FNYEAQ (reference sequence). DNA of the CDR3: TGTGCTAGCAGCTTAAGAGTTACCGGGACTCAGTATTTT. Translating it yields CASSLRVTGTQYF.

This chain links TRBV7-2 with TRBJ2-7; 8 bases are shared with TRBD1. The germline gives CDR1 SGHTA, CDR2 FQGNSA. The V and J ends lost 5 bases and 7 bases, in that order; junction bases with no gene match: 10. There are 14 residues in the CDR3. The CDR3 DNA is TGTGCCAGCAGCCGGACAGGGACAAAAGGGGAGCAGTACTTC. Translation gives CASSRTGTKGEQYF.